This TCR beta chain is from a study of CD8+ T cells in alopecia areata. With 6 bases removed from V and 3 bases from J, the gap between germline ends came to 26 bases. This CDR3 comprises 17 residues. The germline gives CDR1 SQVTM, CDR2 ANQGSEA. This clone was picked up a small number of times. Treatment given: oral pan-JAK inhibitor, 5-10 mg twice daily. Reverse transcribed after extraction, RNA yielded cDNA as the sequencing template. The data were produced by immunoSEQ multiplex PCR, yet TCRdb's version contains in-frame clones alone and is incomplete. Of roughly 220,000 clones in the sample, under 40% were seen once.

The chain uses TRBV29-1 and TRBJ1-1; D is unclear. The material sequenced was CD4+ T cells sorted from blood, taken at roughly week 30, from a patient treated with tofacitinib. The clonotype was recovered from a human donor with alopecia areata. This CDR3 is CSVADLPGVGSDTEAFF. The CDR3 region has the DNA TGCAGCGTGGCTGACCTCCCTGGGGTTGGTTCCGACACTGAAGCTTTCTTT.